This TCR beta chain appears in the sequencing data of a study of blood T cell repertoires in COVID-19. As for this clone: Additional DNA sequences in this sample encode the identical CDR3.

Profiling relied on immunoSEQ multiplex PCR, and the TCRdb table lists in-frame clones only, not all of them. This sample has 250,000 to 400,000 clones, with roughly 88% found just once. CDR3 length equals 15 residues. V lost 0 bases and J lost 3; bases outside the gene matches: 2. Germline CDR1 reads SGHNT; CDR2 reads YYREEE (reference sequence). Sample: peripheral blood. This TCR came from a young woman with COVID-19, enrolled during active disease. V gene TRBV5-4 combines with J gene TRBJ2-3, with 9 positions matching TRBD2. CDR3 bases: TGTGCCAGCAGCTTGGGGCTAGCGGGAACAGATACGCAGTATTTT. The encoded protein is CASSLGLAGTDTQYF.